The 16 T cell receptor beta chains reported below all come from one sample, sequenced in a study of cytomegalovirus exposure and HLA in healthy donors (dated by TCRdb to 2015 to 2018). The library came from the immunoSEQ multiplex PCR assay. For the multiplex PCR, a mixture combining 60 forward primers for TCR Vbeta segments and 13 reverse primers for TCR Jbeta segments was used. As stored in TCRdb, this immuneACCESS dataset retains in-frame rearrangements with V and J assigned. A fraction of the clones does not appear; measured against another copy, unresolved V genes explain less than half of the discrepancy, and the remainder lacks a known reason. Present in this sample are about 190,000 clones, 82% of which were seen just once. The ten largest clonotypes hold approximately 0.8% of the sample. What was sequenced was PBMCs. The receptors originated from a woman aged 18 to 35 in good health and CMV-seronegative.

V and J are TRBV5-1 and TRBJ2-7; no definite D call. Trimming stripped 0 bases from V and 0 bases from J, with 7 bases between. CDR3 size: 14 residues. Germline V gene data show CDR1 as SGHRS and CDR2 as YFSETQ. CDR3 protein: CASSLGLGSYEQYF. CDR3 nucleotides: TGCGCCAGCAGCTTGGGCCTAGGCTCCTACGAGCAGTACTTC.

V is TRBV29-1 and J is TRBJ1-1; 7 bases agree with TRBD1. The CDR3 is 13 amino acids. Germline V gene lookup returns CDR1 SQVTM and CDR2 ANQGSEA. The V and J ends lost 4 bases and 4 bases, in that order; junction bases with no gene match: 6. DNA of the CDR3: TGCAGCGTTGGACAGGGATTCGGCACTGAAGCTTTCTTT. Protein: CSVGQGFGTEAFF.

This clone has a single count. This chain uses TRBV19 with TRBJ2-7; D is possibly TRBD1 (5 bases). Germline V gene lookup returns CDR1 LNHDA and CDR2 SQIVND (reference sequence). The CDR3 totals 15 residues. Trimming pared 6 bases from V and 0 bases from J, leaving 15 bases between. CDR3 DNA: TGTGCCAGTAGGAAGACAGACTTTGTCTCCTACGAGCAGTACTTC. This sequence encodes CASRKTDFVSYEQYF.

V is TRBV6-1 and J is TRBJ1-1; unclear D gene. CDR1 is MNHNS, CDR2 SASEGT, per germline. This CDR3 is built from 10 residues. The germline V and J ends were trimmed by 5 bases and 12 bases, with 10 bases remaining between them. The CDR3 DNA sequence: TGTGCCAGCAGTTCCAGATCGCCTTTCTTT. Amino acid sequence: CASSSRSPFF.

V usage is TRBV28 and J usage is TRBJ2-2, with a possible D match to TRBD2 (6 bases). Trimming pared 4 bases from V and 4 bases from J, leaving 13 bases between. Looked up from germline, CDR1 is MDHEN and CDR2 is SYDVKM. The CDR3 consists of 15 residues. In DNA form, the CDR3 reads TGTGCCAGCAGTTCGGCGGGGCGCCCCACCGGGGAGCTGTTTTTT. Protein product: CASSSAGRPTGELFF. The full variable domain, completed using reference TRBV28 and TRBJ2-2, is DVKVTQSSRYLVKRTGEKVFLECVQDMDHENMFWYRQDPGLGLRLIYFSYDVKMKEKGDIPEGYSVSREKKERFSLILESASTNQTSMYLCASSSAGRPTGELFFGEGSRLTVL.

This chain uses TRBV2 with TRBJ2-5, with 13 bases lining up with TRBD2. The DNA end is a closer match to TRBJ2-7, so the J assignment may be wrong. The length of the CDR3 is 15 residues. Germline CDR1 SNHLY, CDR2 FYNNEI. CDR3 sequence: CASSAGLAGNYEQYF. The CDR3 coding sequence is TGTGCCAGCAGTGCGGGACTAGCGGGGAACTACGAGCAGTACTTC.

V and J are TRBV2 and TRBJ1-1, with TRBD1 identical over 10 bases. The trim removed 6 bases at V and 0 bases at J, leaving 7 bases unmatched. The CDR3 has 16 residues. CDR1 and CDR2 (germline): SNHLY, FYNNEI. CDR3 coding DNA: TGTGCCAGCAGGACTGGGACAGGGGAAATGAACACTGAAGCTTTCTTT. Its translation is CASRTGTGEMNTEAFF.

The gene calls are TRBV7-9 and TRBJ2-1, with 8 bases aligning to TRBD1. V shed 1 base and J 4 bases; nucleotides not matched to a gene: 6. CDR3 length: 16 residues. The germline gives CDR1 SEHNR, CDR2 FQNEAQ (reference sequence). CDR3 residues: CASSLVGQGAYNEQFF. In DNA form, the CDR3 reads TGTGCCAGCAGCTTAGTAGGGCAGGGGGCTTACAATGAGCAGTTCTTC.

In its sample, this clone was seen once. The rearrangement uses TRBV6-5 and TRBJ2-3, with a possible D match to TRBD1 (6 bases). V was shortened by 1 base and J by 8 bases, with 10 bases between the two germline ends. CDR3 length: 13 residues. Germline V CDR1 and CDR2: MNHEY, SVGAGI. CDR3 residues: CASSYLQGTTQYF. CDR3 nucleotide sequence: TGTGCCAGCAGTTACTTACAGGGCACTACGCAGTATTTT.

V and J are TRBV19 and TRBJ2-5; D perhaps matches TRBD1 (6 bases). Gene TRBJ2-7 matches the end of the DNA better, so the J call may be wrong. Germline V gene lookup returns CDR1 LNHDA and CDR2 SQIVND (reference sequence). The CDR3 contains 15 residues. CDR3 nucleotide sequence: TGTGCCAGTAGCCTCAGGGGTCAACCCACATACGAGCAGTACTTC. This sequence encodes CASSLRGQPTYEQYF.

The V gene is TRBV7-7, the J gene TRBJ2-5; D is perhaps TRBD1 (5 bases). The better agreement between TRBJ2-7 and the DNA end casts doubt on the J call. Germline V CDR1 and CDR2: SSHAT, FNYEAQ (reference sequence). The CDR3 contains 14 residues. CDR3 DNA: TGTGCCAGCAGCTTATCACAGGATAGCCACGAGCAGTACTTC. It specifies CASSLSQDSHEQYF.

The chain combines TRBV5-1 with TRBJ2-1; D might be TRBD1 (6 bases). V was cut by 2 bases and J by 3 bases, with 12 bases left in between. The V gene's germline CDR1 is SGHRS and CDR2 YFSETQ. This CDR3 is 15 amino acids long. The CDR3 sequence: CASSLLGGNYNEQFF. The CDR3, as DNA: TGCGCCAGCAGCTTATTAGGGGGAAACTACAATGAGCAGTTCTTC.

This clone was seen once. The V and J genes are TRBV6-5 and TRBJ2-2; no clear D. Germline CDR1 reads MNHEY; CDR2 reads SVGAGI. With 4 bases removed from V and 0 bases from J, the gap between germline ends came to 3 bases. CDR3 size: 13 residues. CDR3 DNA sequence: TGTGCCAGCAGTTCCACGAACACCGGGGAGCTGTTTTTT. Translation: CASSSTNTGELFF.

This chain connects TRBV25-1 to TRBJ2-5, with D maybe TRBD1 (8 bases). Germline V gene lookup returns CDR1 MGHDK and CDR2 SYGVNS. V shed 8 bases and J shed 6 bases, with 13 bases lying between them. The CDR3 contains 12 residues. The CDR3 DNA reads TGTGCCAGCCGGACAGGGACTAAGACCCAGTACTTC. Amino acid sequence: CASRTGTKTQYF.

The chain employs TRBV7-9 and TRBJ2-7; maybe TRBD2 (7 bases). Germline V gene sequence: CDR1 SEHNR, CDR2 FQNEAQ (reference sequence). Trimming shortened V by 0 bases and J by 4 bases, and 13 bases separated the two germline ends. This CDR3 has 15 amino acids. The CDR3 DNA reads as TGTGCCAGCAGCTTAGCCGGGGGGCGCGGGTACGAGCAGTACTTC. It specifies CASSLAGGRGYEQYF. Combining the CDR3 with reference TRBV7-9 and TRBJ2-7 gives the whole variable domain DTGVSQNPRHKITKRGQNVTFRCDPISEHNRLYWYRQTLGQGPEFLTYFQNEAQLEKSRLLSDRFSAERPKGSFSTLEIQRTEQGDSAMYLCASSLAGGRGYEQYFGPGTRLTVT.

The chain uses TRBV7-2 and TRBJ2-1; the match to TRBD2 covers 9 bases. V was pared by 1 base and J by 1 base, with 5 bases of the junction left unmatched. CDR1 SGHTA and CDR2 FQGNSA come from the germline V gene. The CDR3 consists of 17 residues. DNA for the CDR3: TGTGCCAGCAGCTTAGGGGGCGGGGGGGCGTCCTACAATGAGCAGTTCTTC. Translated, it gives CASSLGGGGASYNEQFF.